This entry is about one T cell receptor beta chain. Its matching antigen is unknown. After constant-region reverse-primer amplification, full-length variable regions underwent semi-nested PCR with Nested Universal Primer A. TCRdb fed the 5' RACE reads into MiXCR, producing one record per CDR3 protein. The sample lists tens of thousands of distinct CDR3 sequences, roughly 29% occurring once. Regarding the study as a whole: Tumor-infiltrating Treg TCR alpha and beta sequences overlapped most with tumor naive CD4+ T cells, then blood naive. Larger-cohort validation covered only one TCR beta V-J rearrangement.

Germline V gene lookup returns CDR1 MNHNY and CDR2 SVGAGI (reference sequence). The CDR3 loop spans 14 amino acids. Trimming cost V 8 bases and J 0 bases, with 8 bases left between them. The chain links TRBV6-6 to TRBJ2-6, with unresolved D. This TCR was recovered from a female donor with breast cancer. Sequencing used tumor-infiltrating naive CD4+ T cells sorted from the breast tumor. Subset: naive CD4+ T cells, CD4+CD45RA+CD25-. The CDR3 is CASVDDSGANVLTF. CDR3 bases: TGTGCCAGCGTTGACGACTCTGGGGCCAACGTCCTGACTTTC.